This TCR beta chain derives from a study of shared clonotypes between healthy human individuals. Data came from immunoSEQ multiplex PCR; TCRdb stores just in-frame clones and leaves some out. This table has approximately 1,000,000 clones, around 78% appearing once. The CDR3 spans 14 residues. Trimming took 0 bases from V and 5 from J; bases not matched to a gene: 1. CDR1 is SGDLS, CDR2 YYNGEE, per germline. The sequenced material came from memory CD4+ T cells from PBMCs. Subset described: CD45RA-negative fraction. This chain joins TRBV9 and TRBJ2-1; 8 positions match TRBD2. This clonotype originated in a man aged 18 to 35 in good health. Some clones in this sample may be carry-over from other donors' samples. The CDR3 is CASSVAGGDNEQFF. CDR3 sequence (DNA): TGTGCCAGCAGCGTAGCGGGAGGGGACAATGAGCAGTTCTTC. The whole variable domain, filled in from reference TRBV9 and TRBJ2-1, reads DSGVTQTPKHLITATGQRVTLRCSPRSGDLSVYWYQQSLDQGLQFLIQYYNGEERAKGNILERFSAQQFPDLHSELNLSSLELGDSALYFCASSVAGGDNEQFFGPGTRLTVL.